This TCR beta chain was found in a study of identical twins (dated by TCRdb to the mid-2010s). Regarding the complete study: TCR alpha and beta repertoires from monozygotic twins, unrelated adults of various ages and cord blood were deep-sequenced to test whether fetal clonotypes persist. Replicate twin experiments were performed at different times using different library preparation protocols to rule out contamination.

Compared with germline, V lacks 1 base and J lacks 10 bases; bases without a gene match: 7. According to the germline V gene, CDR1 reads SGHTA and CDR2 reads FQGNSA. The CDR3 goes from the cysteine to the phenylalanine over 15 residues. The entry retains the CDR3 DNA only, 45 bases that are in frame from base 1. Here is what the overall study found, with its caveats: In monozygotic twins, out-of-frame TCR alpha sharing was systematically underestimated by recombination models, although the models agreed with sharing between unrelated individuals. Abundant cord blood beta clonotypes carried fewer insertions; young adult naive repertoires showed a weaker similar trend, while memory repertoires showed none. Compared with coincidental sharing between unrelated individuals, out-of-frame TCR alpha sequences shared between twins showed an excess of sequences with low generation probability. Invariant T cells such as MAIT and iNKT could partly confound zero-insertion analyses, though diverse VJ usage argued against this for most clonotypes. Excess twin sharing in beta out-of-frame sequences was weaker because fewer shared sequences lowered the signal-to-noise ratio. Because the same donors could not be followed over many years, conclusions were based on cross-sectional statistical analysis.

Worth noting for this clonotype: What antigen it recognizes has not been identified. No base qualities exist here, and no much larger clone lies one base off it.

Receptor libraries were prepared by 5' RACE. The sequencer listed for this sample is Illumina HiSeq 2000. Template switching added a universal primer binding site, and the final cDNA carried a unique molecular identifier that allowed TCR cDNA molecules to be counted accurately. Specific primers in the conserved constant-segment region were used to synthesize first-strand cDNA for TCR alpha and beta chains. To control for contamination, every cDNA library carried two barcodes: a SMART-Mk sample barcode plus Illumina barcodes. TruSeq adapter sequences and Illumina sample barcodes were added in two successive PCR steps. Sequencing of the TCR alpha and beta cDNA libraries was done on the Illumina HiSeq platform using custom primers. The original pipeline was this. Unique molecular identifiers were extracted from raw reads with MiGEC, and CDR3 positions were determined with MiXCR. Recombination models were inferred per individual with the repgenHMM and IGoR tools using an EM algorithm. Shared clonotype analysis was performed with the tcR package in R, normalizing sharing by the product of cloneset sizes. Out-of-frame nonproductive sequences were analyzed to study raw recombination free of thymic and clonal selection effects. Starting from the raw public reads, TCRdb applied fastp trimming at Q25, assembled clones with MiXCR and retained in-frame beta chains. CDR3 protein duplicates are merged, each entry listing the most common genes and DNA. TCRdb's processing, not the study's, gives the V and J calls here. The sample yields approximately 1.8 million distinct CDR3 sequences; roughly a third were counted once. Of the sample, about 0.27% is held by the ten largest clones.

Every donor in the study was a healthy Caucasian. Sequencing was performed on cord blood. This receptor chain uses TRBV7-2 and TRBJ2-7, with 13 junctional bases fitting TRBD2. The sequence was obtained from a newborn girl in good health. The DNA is TGTGCCAGCAGCTTAGTGTTGGGACTAGCGGGGAAACAGTACTTC. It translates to CASSLVLGLAGKQYF.